This TCR beta chain was profiled in a study of somatic mutations in cytotoxic T cells in rheumatoid arthritis. Broader study findings: TRBV07 showed slight underrepresentation in rheumatoid arthritis patients, unadjusted for multiple comparisons. Increasing age coincided with elevated CD8+ clonality among rheumatoid arthritis patients, though not among healthy controls. The clonality of CD8+ T cells was not significantly different between rheumatoid arthritis patients and age-matched healthy controls.

A remark on this clone: Its antigen is not known.

Germline V gives CDR1 SEHNR, CDR2 FQNEAQ (reference sequence). V lost 7 bases, J lost 5 bases, and 10 bases stayed unmatched. The CDR3 totals 16 residues. The method was immunoSEQ multiplex PCR; TCRdb's version includes in-frame clones alone and lacks a portion of them. The sample has some 38,000 clones, about four fifths seen once. The TCR was taken from a man between 35 and 55 years old in good health. Sequenced material: CD8+ T cells sorted from blood. The gene calls are TRBV7-9 and TRBJ2-5, with 13 bases identical to TRBD2. CDR3 region: CASNNDPGLAGETQYF. CDR3 DNA: TGTGCCAGCAATAACGATCCGGGACTAGCGGGGGAGACCCAGTACTTC. The full variable domain, its missing parts supplied by reference TRBV7-9 and TRBJ2-5, is DTGVSQNPRHKITKRGQNVTFRCDPISEHNRLYWYRQTLGQGPEFLTYFQNEAQLEKSRLLSDRFSAERPKGSFSTLEIQRTEQGDSAMYLCASNNDPGLAGETQYFGPGTRLLVL.